The next 19 T cell receptor beta chains were all read from a single sample in a study of Graves' ophthalmopathy and Graves' hyperthyroidism. CDR3 regions of TCR beta were amplified from RNA transcripts. An initial RT-PCR round employing HTBI primers preceded a second-round multiplex PCR. TCRdb reanalysed the multiplex PCR reads using MiXCR and keeps one entry per CDR3 protein. The sample holds around 520,000 distinct CDR3 sequences, 39% seen once. Input material: peripheral blood or thyroid tissue (not recorded which). Every receptor here comes from an adult man with Graves' hyperthyroidism.

This clonotype was seen many times. The genes are TRBV5-1 and TRBJ1-1; 7 nucleotides align to TRBD1. Germline trimming cut 4 bases from V and 1 base from J; bases unmatched to any gene: 4. The germline gives CDR1 SGHRS, CDR2 YFSETQ. CDR3 length equals 14 residues. For the CDR3, the DNA is TGCGCCAGCAGCAAGGGACAGCGGAACACTGAAGCTTTCTTT. As protein: CASSKGQRNTEAFF. The full variable domain, with the rest looked up from reference TRBV5-1 and TRBJ1-1, is KAGVTQTPRYLIKTRGQQVTLSCSPISGHRSVSWYQQTPGQGLQFLFEYFSETQRNKGNFPGRFSGRQFSNSRSEMNVSTLELGDSALYLCASSKGQRNTEAFFGQGTRLTVV.

The sample holds many counts of this clonotype. The junction departs from germline at one end; a sequencing error may be responsible. CDR3 nucleotide sequence: TGTGCCACCAGCAGAGCCGGCCCCACCGGTGGCCACACCTTC. Translation gives CATSRAGPTGGHTF. This sequence joins TRBV15 and TRBJ1-2; D gene uncertain. CDR1 LNHNV and CDR2 YYDKDF come from the germline V gene (reference sequence). This CDR3 comprises 14 residues.

A note on this clonotype: A single base separates this from a much larger clone, so it may be a read error. The chain combines TRBV19 with TRBJ2-5; a weak D match, TRBD2 (7 bases). Germline values: CDR1 LNHDA, CDR2 SQIVND (reference sequence). This CDR3 is built from 15 residues. The chain's CDR3 is CASSIAPGGQGTQYF. As DNA, the CDR3 is TGTGCCAGTAGTATAGCCCCGGGGGGCCAAGGGACCCAGTACTTC.

The genes are TRBV7-9 and TRBJ2-3, with D hard to call. The CDR3 loop spans 12 amino acids. Trimming cost V 6 bases and J 6 bases, with 10 bases left between them. The germline V gene has CDR1 SEHNR and CDR2 FQNEAQ (reference sequence). CDR3 sequence (DNA): TGTGCCAGCAGGAGTCCACGCGATACGCAGTATTTT. This sequence encodes CASRSPRDTQYF. The full variable domain, its missing parts supplied by reference TRBV7-9 and TRBJ2-3, is DTGVSQNPRHKITKRGQNVTFRCDPISEHNRLYWYRQTLGQGPEFLTYFQNEAQLEKSRLLSDRFSAERPKGSFSTLEIQRTEQGDSAMYLCASRSPRDTQYFGPGTRLTVL.

This clonotype has a count of ten or more. The rearrangement uses TRBV12-3 or TRBV12-4 and TRBJ1-6, with D unresolved. Trimming left V 3 bases short and J 6 bases short, with 9 bases between. This CDR3 has 14 residues. The CDR3 DNA sequence: TGTGCCAGCAGTTTTCGGATCTTTAATTCACCCCTCCACTTT. As protein: CASSFRIFNSPLHF.

The chain links TRBV12-3 or TRBV12-4 to TRBJ2-2, with D possibly being TRBD2 (5 bases). This CDR3 contains 15 residues. Trimming removed 2 bases at V and 6 bases at J, with 13 bases between. This CDR3 is CASSLIHRGPGELFF. CDR3 DNA sequence: TGTGCCAGCAGTTTAATTCATCGGGGTCCCGGGGAGCTGTTTTTT.

This clonotype was picked up many times. This chain connects TRBV6-5 to TRBJ1-6; no firm D call. The V gene lost 5 bases and the J gene lost 10 bases, with 15 bases spanning the gap. CDR1 and CDR2 from the germline V gene are MNHEY and SVGAGI. The CDR3 consists of 14 residues. The chain's CDR3 is CASSLQTGVSPLHF. CDR3 sequence (DNA): TGTGCCAGCAGTCTGCAGACCGGGGTCTCACCCCTCCACTTT.

This clonotype was recorded at least ten times. V gene TRBV20-1 combines with J gene TRBJ1-2; TRBD1 aligns across 9 bases. The CDR3 covers 19 residues. Germline-derived CDR1 and CDR2 are DFQATT and SNEGSKA (reference sequence). Trimming at V came to 2 bases and at J to 0 bases, leaving 16 bases not matched to a gene. DNA of the CDR3: TGCAGTGCTAGATTCATCCCACCGGGACAGGGCTCCCCTAACTATGGCTACACCTTC. Its translation: CSARFIPPGQGSPNYGYTF.

The chain recombines TRBV13 with TRBJ1-4; unclear D gene. The CDR3 extends over 14 amino acids. In germline, CDR1 is PRHDT, CDR2 FYEKMQ (reference sequence). V was pared by 6 bases and J by 6 bases, with 14 bases between. The CDR3 protein is CASSQLTRHEKLFF. The CDR3 DNA reads as TGTGCCAGCAGTCAACTGACCAGACATGAAAAACTGTTTTTT.

The chain links TRBV7-9 to TRBJ2-1; 12 bases are a match to TRBD2. Germline lookup yields CDR1 SEHNR and CDR2 FQNEAQ (reference sequence). Losses at the gene ends were 3 bases for V and 5 bases for J; bases not matched to a gene: 5. CDR3 length: 16 residues. In DNA form, the CDR3 reads TGTGCCAGCAGCTTCCTTAGGACTAGCGGGAACAATGAGCAGTTCTTC. Translated: CASSFLRTSGNNEQFF.

A few counts support this clonotype. V is TRBV24-1 and J is TRBJ2-7, with 10 nucleotides matching TRBD1. Looked up from germline, CDR1 is KGHDR and CDR2 is SFDVKD. Trimming cost V 4 bases and J 5 bases; bases outside gene matches: 7. This CDR3 has 15 amino acids. The CDR3 loop reads CATSERGQGVNEQYF. CDR3 bases: TGTGCCACCAGTGAACGAGGACAGGGGGTTAACGAGCAGTACTTC.

This clonotype was found many times. This chain uses TRBV10-3 with TRBJ1-2; 9 bases agree with TRBD1. The CDR3 loop spans 20 amino acids. V shed 0 bases and J 2 bases; nucleotides not matched to a gene: 16. CDR1 and CDR2 (germline): ENHRY, SYGVKD. The CDR3 nucleotides are TGTGCCATCAGTGAGTCGGGTAACCACAGGGGGCCTAGTTTCAACTATGGCTACACCTTC. This sequence encodes CAISESGNHRGPSFNYGYTF.

The chain carries TRBV29-1 and TRBJ1-6; 7 bases align to TRBD1. Trimming removed 4 bases from V and 10 bases from J; junction bases left unmatched: 16. Germline V gives CDR1 SQVTM, CDR2 ANQGSEA. This CDR3 is built from 16 residues. The CDR3: CSVAWSVTGVLSPLHF. The CDR3 DNA sequence: TGCAGCGTTGCCTGGAGTGTAACAGGGGTCTTATCACCCCTCCACTTT.

Comments on this clonotype: This may arise from a read error, as a much more abundant clone is one base away. The V and J genes are TRBV12-3 or TRBV12-4 and TRBJ2-2; D is unresolved. There are 12 residues in the CDR3. CDR3 bases: TGTGTCAGCAGTTTCGTCGCCGGGGAGCTGTTTTTT. It translates to CVSSFVAGELFF.

This chain uses TRBV2 with TRBJ1-5; TRBD1 matches 7 bases. The CDR3 is 16 amino acids. Germline CDR1 is SNHLY and CDR2 is FYNNEI. V trimming: 2 bases; J trimming: 11 bases; junction bases outside the gene matches: 15. The CDR3 DNA sequence: TGTGCCAGCAGTGAAAGAACGGAACAGGGGCTTTCGTCCCAGCATTTT. This sequence encodes CASSERTEQGLSSQHF.

In regard to this clonotype: Compared with germline, one end of the junction differs, possibly owing to a read error. This rearrangement joins TRBV12-3 or TRBV12-4 to TRBJ1-2; D ambiguous. The CDR3 length is 15 residues. The CDR3 DNA reads TGTGCCAGCAGGCTCGCCCTTCGGGATAACTATGGCTACACCTTT. This gives the protein CASRLALRDNYGYTF.

The DNA for the CDR3 is TGCAGTGCTCGGGGACAGACTTACGAGCAGTACTTC. This translates into CSARGQTYEQYF. V gene TRBV20-1 combines with J gene TRBJ2-7; 7 bases match TRBD1. V shed 5 bases, J shed 4 bases, and the junction held 5 bases outside the gene matches. CDR1 is DFQATT and CDR2 is SNEGSKA in the germline V gene (reference sequence). The CDR3 spans 12 residues.

In this sample, this clonotype turned up many times. The V gene is TRBV3-1, the J gene TRBJ1-1; no reliable D call. The V gene lost 3 bases and the J gene lost 4 bases, with 9 bases spanning the gap. CDR1 is LGHDT and CDR2 is YNNKEL in the germline V gene (reference sequence). This CDR3 comprises 13 residues. CDR3 sequence reads: CASSQGIFTEAFF. The CDR3 DNA is TGTGCCAGCAGCCAGGGTATATTCACTGAAGCTTTCTTT.

J is TRBJ2-2 and V is TRBV5-4; a weak D match, TRBD2 (7 bases). CDR3 length equals 17 residues. V gave up 5 bases and J gave up 4 bases, with 21 bases separating them. From germline, CDR1 is SGHNT and CDR2 YYREEE (reference sequence). The CDR3 sequence: CASRTELARGGTGELFF. For the CDR3, the DNA is TGTGCCAGCAGAACCGAACTAGCGAGGGGGGGCACCGGGGAGCTGTTTTTT.